This T cell receptor (beta chain) was identified during a study of blood T cell repertoires in COVID-19. At the level of the study: Acute and convalescent COVID-19 samples came from the United States, Italy and Spain. Nucleic acid was either cDNA or gDNA, and it came from T cells, B-cell-depleted T cells, or PBMCs.

Source study methods: Amplified reference gene primers provided the basis for estimating nucleated cell counts. Assay used: immunoSEQ multiplex PCR; TCRdb lists only in-frame clones, some missing. Clone size and V and J calls were adopted from that table, with D and trimming inferred from the DNA. The data hold around 620,000 clones, with more than 80% observed a single time. Sequencing was performed on peripheral blood. This sequence originates from a woman between 18 and 29 years old with acute or convalescent COVID-19.

CDR3: CASSSTSSGANVLTF. CDR3 DNA: TGTGCCAGCAGCTCAACTAGTTCTGGGGCCAACGTCCTGACTTTC. This rearrangement joins TRBV7-3 to TRBJ2-6; weak D call: TRBD2 (5 bases). The CDR3 length is 15 residues. V dropped 4 bases and J dropped 1 base, with 8 bases sitting between them. Per the germline V gene, CDR1 is SGHTA and CDR2 is FQGTGA. Combining the CDR3 with reference TRBV7-3 and TRBJ2-6 gives the whole variable domain GAGVSQTPSNKVTEKGKYVELRCDPISGHTALYWYRQSLGQGPEFLIYFQGTGAADDSGLPNDRFFAVRPEGSVSTLKIQRTERGDSAVYLCASSSTSSGANVLTFGAGSRLTVL.